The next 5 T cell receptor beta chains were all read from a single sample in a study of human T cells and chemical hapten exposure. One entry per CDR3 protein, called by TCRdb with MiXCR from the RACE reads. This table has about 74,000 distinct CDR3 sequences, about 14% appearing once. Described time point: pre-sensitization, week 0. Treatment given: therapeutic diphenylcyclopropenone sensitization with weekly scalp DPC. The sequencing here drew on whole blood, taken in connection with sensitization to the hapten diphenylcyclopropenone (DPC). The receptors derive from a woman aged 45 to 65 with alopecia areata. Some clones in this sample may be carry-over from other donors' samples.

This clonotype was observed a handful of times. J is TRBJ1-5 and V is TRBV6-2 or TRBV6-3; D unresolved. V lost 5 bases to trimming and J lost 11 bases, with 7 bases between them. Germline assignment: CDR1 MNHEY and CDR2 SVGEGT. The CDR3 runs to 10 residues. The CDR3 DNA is TGTGCCAGCAGTCCCCAGGCCCAGCATTTT. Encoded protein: CASSPQAQHF.

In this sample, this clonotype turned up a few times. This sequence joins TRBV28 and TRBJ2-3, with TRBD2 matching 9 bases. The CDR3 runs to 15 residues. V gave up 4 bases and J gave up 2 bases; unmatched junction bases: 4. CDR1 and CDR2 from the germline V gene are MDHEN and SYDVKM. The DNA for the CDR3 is TGTGCCAGCAGTTCTAGCGGGGCTGCCACAGATACGCAGTATTTT. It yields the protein CASSSSGAATDTQYF.

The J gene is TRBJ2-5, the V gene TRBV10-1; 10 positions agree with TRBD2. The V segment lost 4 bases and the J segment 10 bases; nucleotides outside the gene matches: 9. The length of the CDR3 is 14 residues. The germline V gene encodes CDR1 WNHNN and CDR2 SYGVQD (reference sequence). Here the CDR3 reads CASSVAGGRGHQYF. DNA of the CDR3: TGCGCCAGCAGTGTAGCGGGAGGCCGCGGACACCAGTACTTC.

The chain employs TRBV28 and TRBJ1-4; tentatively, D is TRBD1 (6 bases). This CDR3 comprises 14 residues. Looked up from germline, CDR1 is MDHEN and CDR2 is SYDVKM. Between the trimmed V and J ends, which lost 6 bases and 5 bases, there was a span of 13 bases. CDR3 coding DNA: TGTGCCAGCAGGCGAGGAGGGGGGAATGAAAAACTGTTTTTT. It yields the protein CASRRGGGNEKLFF.

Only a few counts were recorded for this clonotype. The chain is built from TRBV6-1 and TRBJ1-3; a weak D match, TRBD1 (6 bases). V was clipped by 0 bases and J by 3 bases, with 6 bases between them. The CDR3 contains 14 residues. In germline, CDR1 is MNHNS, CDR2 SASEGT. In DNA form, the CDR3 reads TGTGCCAGCAGTGAAGCGGACAGTGGAAACACCATATATTTT. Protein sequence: CASSEADSGNTIYF.